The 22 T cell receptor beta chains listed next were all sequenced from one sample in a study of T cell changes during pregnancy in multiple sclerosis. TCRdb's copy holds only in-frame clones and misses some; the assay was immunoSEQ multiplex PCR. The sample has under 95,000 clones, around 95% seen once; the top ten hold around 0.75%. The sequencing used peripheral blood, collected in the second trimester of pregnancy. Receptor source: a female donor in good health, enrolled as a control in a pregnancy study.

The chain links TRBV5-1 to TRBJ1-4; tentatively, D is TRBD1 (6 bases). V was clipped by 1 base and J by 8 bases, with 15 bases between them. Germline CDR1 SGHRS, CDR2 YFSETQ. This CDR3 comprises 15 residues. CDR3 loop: CASSLFGRGREKLFF. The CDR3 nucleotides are TGCGCCAGCAGCTTGTTTGGCAGGGGTCGAGAAAAACTGTTTTTT.

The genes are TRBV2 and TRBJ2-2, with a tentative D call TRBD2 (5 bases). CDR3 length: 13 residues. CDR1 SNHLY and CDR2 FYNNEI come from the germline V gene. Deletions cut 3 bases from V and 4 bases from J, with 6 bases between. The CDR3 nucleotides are TGTGCCAGCAGTGATGAGGGCACCGGGGAGCTGTTTTTT. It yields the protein CASSDEGTGELFF. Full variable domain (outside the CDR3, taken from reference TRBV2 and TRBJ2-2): EPEVTQTPSHQVTQMGQEVILRCVPISNHLYFYWYRQILGQKVEFLVSFYNNEISEKSEIFDDQFSVERPDGSNFTLKIRSTKLEDSAMYFCASSDEGTGELFFGEGSRLTVL.

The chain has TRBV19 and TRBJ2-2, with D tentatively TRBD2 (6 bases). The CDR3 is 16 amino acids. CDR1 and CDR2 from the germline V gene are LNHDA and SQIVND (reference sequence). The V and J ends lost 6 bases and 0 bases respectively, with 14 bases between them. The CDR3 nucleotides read TGTGCCAGTAGGGGGACTCAACAGTCGAACACCGGGGAGCTGTTTTTT. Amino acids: CASRGTQQSNTGELFF.

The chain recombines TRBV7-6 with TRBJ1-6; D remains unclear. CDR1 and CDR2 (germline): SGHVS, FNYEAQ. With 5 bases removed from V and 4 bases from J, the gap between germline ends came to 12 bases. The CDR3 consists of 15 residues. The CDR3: CASSPEGGYNSPLHF. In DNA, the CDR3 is TGTGCCAGCAGCCCCGAGGGAGGATATAATTCACCCCTCCACTTT.

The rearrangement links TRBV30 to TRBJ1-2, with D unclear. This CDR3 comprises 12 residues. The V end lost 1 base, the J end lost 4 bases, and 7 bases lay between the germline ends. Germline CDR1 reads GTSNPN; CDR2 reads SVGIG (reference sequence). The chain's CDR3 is CAWSDALYGYTF. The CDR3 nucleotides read TGTGCCTGGAGTGATGCACTCTATGGCTACACCTTC.

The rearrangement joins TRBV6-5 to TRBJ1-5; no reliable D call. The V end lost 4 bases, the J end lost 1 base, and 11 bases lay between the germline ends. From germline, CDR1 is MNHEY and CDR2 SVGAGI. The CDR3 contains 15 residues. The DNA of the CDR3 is TGTGCCAGCAGTTCCACCACATGGAGCAATCAGCCCCAGCATTTT. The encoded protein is CASSSTTWSNQPQHF.

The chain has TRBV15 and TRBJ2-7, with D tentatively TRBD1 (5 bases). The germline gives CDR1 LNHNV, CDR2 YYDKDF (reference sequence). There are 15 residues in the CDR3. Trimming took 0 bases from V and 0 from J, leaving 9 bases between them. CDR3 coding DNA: TGTGCCACCAGCAGAGATCTGCAGGGCTCCTACGAGCAGTACTTC. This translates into CATSRDLQGSYEQYF.

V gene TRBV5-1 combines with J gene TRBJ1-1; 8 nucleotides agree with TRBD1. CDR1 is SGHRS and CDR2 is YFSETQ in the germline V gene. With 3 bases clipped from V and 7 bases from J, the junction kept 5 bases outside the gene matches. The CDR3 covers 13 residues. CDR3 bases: TGCGCCAGCAGCTCCCGGACAGGGATTGAAGCTTTCTTT. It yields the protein CASSSRTGIEAFF.

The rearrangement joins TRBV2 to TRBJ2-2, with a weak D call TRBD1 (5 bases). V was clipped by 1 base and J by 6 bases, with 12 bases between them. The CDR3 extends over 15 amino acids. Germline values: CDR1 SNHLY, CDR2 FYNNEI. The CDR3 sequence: CASSEDMKGSGELFF. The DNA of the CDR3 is TGTGCCAGCAGTGAAGATATGAAGGGGTCCGGGGAGCTGTTTTTT.

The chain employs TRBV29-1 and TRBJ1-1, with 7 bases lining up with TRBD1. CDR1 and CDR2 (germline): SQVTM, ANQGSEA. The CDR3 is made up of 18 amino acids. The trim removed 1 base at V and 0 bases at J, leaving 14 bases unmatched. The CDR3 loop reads CSVEGPNRDRGMNTEAFF. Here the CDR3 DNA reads TGCAGCGTTGAAGGGCCCAACCGGGACAGAGGAATGAACACTGAAGCTTTCTTT.

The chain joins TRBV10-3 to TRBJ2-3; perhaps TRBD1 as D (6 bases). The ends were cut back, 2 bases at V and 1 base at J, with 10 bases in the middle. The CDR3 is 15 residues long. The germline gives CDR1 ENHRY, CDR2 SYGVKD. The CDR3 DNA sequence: TGTGCCATCAGTGAGGAGAACAGGGGCACAGATACGCAGTATTTT. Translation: CAISEENRGTDTQYF.

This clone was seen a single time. The CDR3 loop is CASSKRSANNNYVTEAFF. Written as DNA, the CDR3 is TGTGCCAGCAGCAAGCGGAGTGCCAACAATAACTATGTGACTGAAGCTTTCTTT. The chain employs TRBV7-8 and TRBJ1-1, with D uncertain. CDR1 is SGHVS, CDR2 FQNEAQ, per germline. The CDR3 loop spans 18 amino acids. Trimming cost V 5 bases and J 5 bases, with 27 bases left between them.

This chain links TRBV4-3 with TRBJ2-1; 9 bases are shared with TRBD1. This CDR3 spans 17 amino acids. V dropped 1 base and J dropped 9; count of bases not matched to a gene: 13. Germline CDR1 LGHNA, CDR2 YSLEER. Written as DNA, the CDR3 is TGCGCCAGCAGCCAAGGAACGGGACAGGGCCTTTTGGGTGAGCAGTTCTTC. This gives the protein CASSQGTGQGLLGEQFF.

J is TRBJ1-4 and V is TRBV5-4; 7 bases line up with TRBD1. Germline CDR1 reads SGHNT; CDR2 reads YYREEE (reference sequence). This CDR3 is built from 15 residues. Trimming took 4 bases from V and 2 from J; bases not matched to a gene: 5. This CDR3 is CASSRGGETNEKLFF. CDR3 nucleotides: TGTGCCAGCAGCAGAGGGGGCGAGACTAATGAAAAACTGTTTTTT.

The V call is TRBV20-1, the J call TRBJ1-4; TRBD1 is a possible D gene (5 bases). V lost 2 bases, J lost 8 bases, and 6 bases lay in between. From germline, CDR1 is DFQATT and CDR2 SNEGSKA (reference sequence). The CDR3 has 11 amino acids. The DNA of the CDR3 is TGCAGTGCTAGAAGGGGCGAAAAACTGTTTTTT. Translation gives CSARRGEKLFF.

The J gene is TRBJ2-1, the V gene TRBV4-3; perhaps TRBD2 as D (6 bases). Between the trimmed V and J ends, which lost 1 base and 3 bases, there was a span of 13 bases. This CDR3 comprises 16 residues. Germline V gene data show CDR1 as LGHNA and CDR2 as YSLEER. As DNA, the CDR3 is TGCGCCAGCAGCCAAGTTTTAGCGGCGCACTACAATGAGCAGTTCTTC. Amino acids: CASSQVLAAHYNEQFF.

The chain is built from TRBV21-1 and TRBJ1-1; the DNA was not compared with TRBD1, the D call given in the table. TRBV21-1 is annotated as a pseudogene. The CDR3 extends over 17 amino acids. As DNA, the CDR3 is TGTGCCAGCACCCGGGTATGGGACAGGGGAAATGGCACTGAAGCTTTCTTT. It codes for CASTRVWDRGNGTEAFF.

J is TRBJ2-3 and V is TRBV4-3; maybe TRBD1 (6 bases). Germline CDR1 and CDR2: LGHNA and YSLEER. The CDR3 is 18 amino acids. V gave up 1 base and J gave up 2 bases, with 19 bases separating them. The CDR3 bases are TGCGCCAGCAGCCAAGGAAGAGGCCTCAGGGGTCTCACAGATACGCAGTATTTT. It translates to CASSQGRGLRGLTDTQYF.

CDR3 DNA sequence: TGTGCCAGCAGCCAAGATTTTCCGCTAGCGGGTTACAATGAGCAGTTCTTC. The encoded protein is CASSQDFPLAGYNEQFF. The J gene is TRBJ2-1, the V gene TRBV4-2, with 8 bases that match TRBD2. Germline CDR1 LGHNA, CDR2 YNFKEQ. This CDR3 contains 17 residues. With 0 bases clipped from V and 4 bases from J, the junction kept 8 bases outside the gene matches.

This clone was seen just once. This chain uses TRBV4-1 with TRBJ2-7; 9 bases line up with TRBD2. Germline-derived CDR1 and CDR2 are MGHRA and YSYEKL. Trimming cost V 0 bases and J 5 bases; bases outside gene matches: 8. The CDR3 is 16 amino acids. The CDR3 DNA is TGCGCCAGCAGCCAAGATGGCGGGGGGGCTCTCGACGAGCAGTACTTC. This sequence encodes CASSQDGGGALDEQYF.

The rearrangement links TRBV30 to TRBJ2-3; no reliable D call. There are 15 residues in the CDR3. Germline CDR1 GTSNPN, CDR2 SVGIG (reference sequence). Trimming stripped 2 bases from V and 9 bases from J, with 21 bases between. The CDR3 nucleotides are TGTGCCTGGAGTACCTTCGCTGTTCGGCGGCGGACGCAGTATTTT. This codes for CAWSTFAVRRRTQYF.

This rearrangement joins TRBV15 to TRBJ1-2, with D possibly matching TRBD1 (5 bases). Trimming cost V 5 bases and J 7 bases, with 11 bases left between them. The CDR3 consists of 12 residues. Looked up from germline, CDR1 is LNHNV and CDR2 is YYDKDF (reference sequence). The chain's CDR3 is CATSPDGAGYTF. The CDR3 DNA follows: TGTGCCACCAGCCCAGATGGGGCTGGCTACACCTTC.